Given below is one TCR beta chain in context. The CDR3 runs 18 residues. V lost 5 bases, J lost 8 bases, and 33 bases lay in between. CDR1 and CDR2 from the germline V gene are GTSNPN and SVGIG (reference sequence). Generated by immunoSEQ multiplex PCR, the TCRdb table keeps only in-frame clones and is missing some. The profile shows about 95,000 clones, 85% to 95% of them singletons. The record originates from a study of blood T cell repertoires in COVID-19. Study summary: From the United States, Italy and Spain came samples of acute and convalescent COVID-19. T cells, B-cell-depleted T cells, or PBMCs provided the cDNA or gDNA that served as material.

Sequenced input: peripheral blood. The gene calls are TRBV30 and TRBJ1-2; no clear D. The clonotype was recovered from a woman aged 50 to 60 in a cohort sampled during active COVID-19. The CDR3 nucleotides read TGTGCCTGGGACTCGGTTCGAGTTTTGGGCGGACCGGCGGGAGGCTACACCTTC. This sequence encodes CAWDSVRVLGGPAGGYTF.